Reported below is one TCR beta chain. The target antigen is unknown. The data originate from a study of healthy donors' naive CD4 and CD8 T cells. The overall study: Donors, half of them female, were 20-25, 40-50 or 60-70 years old. The study, taken as a whole, reports: Positive CDR3 charge linked to CD4+ cells, negative to CD8+ cells. Bias from naive T cell homeostatic proliferation was not addressed. Most V and J genes were reportedly biased between naive CD4+ and CD8+ cells.

Starting from about 0.55 ug of total RNA, TCR libraries were made with linear amplification. TCRdb recomputed calls from the reads with MiXCR, one row per CDR3 protein. Among about 180,000 distinct CDR3 sequences, nearly 75% were seen once, and the ten largest hold about 2.4%. Material for sequencing was naive CD4+ and CD8+ T cells sorted from blood, pooled from several donors. The sequence was obtained from a pool of human donors in good health; the sample pools cells from several healthy donors.

The CDR3 DNA sequence: TGTGCCAGCAGTCCCTCGTACAGGGGGTCCTACGAGCAGTACTTC. The encoded protein is CASSPSYRGSYEQYF. The gene calls are TRBV27 and TRBJ2-7; 8 nucleotides match TRBD1. CDR1 is MNHEY and CDR2 is SMNVEV in the germline V gene (reference sequence). The CDR3 has 15 amino acids. V shed 5 bases and J 1 base; nucleotides not matched to a gene: 7.